These T cell receptor beta chains were read from a single sample in a study of CXCR3-negative and CXCR3-positive naive CD8 T cells. After re-calling the 5' RACE reads, TCRdb lists one entry per CDR3 protein, DNA absent. Its listing shows some 85,000 distinct CDR3 sequences. Sequencing was carried out using naive CXCR3+ CD8+ T cells from blood. The receptors come from a human donor in good health. Some clones in this sample may be carry-over from other donors' samples. Each CDR3 is given with its conserved first and last residue.

TRBV4-3	TRBJ2-1	CASSQDKAQGAHNEQFF
TRBV13	TRBJ2-3	CASSDLGQATDTQYF
TRBV7-6	TRBJ1-2	CASTSIDEYHGYTF
TRBV20-1	TRBJ1-1	CSARDGDSNTEAFF
TRBV13	TRBJ2-7	CASSLEGRRHEQYF
TRBV7-9	TRBJ1-1	CASSLFAGEYAEAFF
TRBV28	TRBJ2-3	CASSFPRLAGEASTDTQYF
TRBV7-2	TRBJ2-1	CASSLDLPGPEQFF
TRBV29-1	TRBJ2-1	CSVDRQGGYNEQFF
TRBV4-1	TRBJ1-1	CASSHLTGDEAFF
TRBV12-3/TRBV12-4	TRBJ2-2	CATPGDGGELFF
TRBV6-5	TRBJ2-5	CASSLTGTQETQYF
TRBV6-5	TRBJ2-2	CASSYKGFGTGELFF
TRBV4-3	TRBJ2-1	CASSQDSGGGEQFF
TRBV29-1	TRBJ2-3	CCVEGGDQDTQYF
TRBV9	TRBJ2-1	CASSSTQREHHNEQFF
TRBV12-3/TRBV12-4	TRBJ2-3	CASGLAVPDTQYF
TRBV5-1	TRBJ1-1	CASSLALGNTEAFF
TRBV28	TRBJ2-5	CASQTDGQETQYF
TRBV20-1	TRBJ2-1	CSALLGLAGDEQFF
TRBV29-1	TRBJ2-7	CSVEEKGSSYEQYF
TRBV11-1	TRBJ2-1	CATSPTQGEQFF
TRBV27	TRBJ2-7	CASSFGGGGFQLEQYF
TRBV3-1	TRBJ2-1	CASSPPTGGLYNEQFF
TRBV28	TRBJ2-1	CASRTQGHNEQFF
TRBV12-3/TRBV12-4	TRBJ1-4	CASSTTFPEKLFF
TRBV28	TRBJ2-1	CASSSQRGHISNEQFF
TRBV6-5	TRBJ2-3	CASWAGFGGASDTQYF
TRBV6-4	TRBJ2-1	CASSQGEEMYNEQFF
TRBV7-2	TRBJ2-1	CASSLAMRGGEQFF
TRBV24-1	TRBJ2-2	CATSAQTSGGVNTGELFF
TRBV29-1	TRBJ2-7	CSVGETRPHYEQYF
TRBV7-9	TRBJ2-1	CASSYRVLAGGPKASYNEQFF
TRBV20-1	TRBJ2-7	CSARATFSYEQYF
TRBV5-6	TRBJ2-5	CASRQGLPGAQYF
TRBV14	TRBJ2-7	CASSHGASYEQYF
TRBV15	TRBJ1-2	CATSSKDYGYTF
TRBV7-9	TRBJ1-1	CASSPGQGGLYTEAFF
TRBV29-1	TRBJ2-7	CSVEDLGQGYEQYF
TRBV7-3	TRBJ2-7	CASSLLAGPYEQYF
TRBV27	TRBJ1-1	CASSLAATTEAFF
TRBV6-2/TRBV6-3	TRBJ2-7	CASSTGPQEQYF
TRBV20-1	TRBJ2-7	CSARESGSYEQYF
TRBV15	TRBJ2-5	CATSVLGQGETQYF
TRBV7-6	TRBJ2-5	CASSLLGELQEDQYF
TRBV5-1	TRBJ2-3	CASSLEEFSRDTQYF
TRBV4-3	TRBJ2-1	CASSQGARDNEQFF
TRBV9	TRBJ2-7	CASSVGMGQGASYEQYF
TRBV28	TRBJ2-1	CASIPRFSGIWEQFF
TRBV27	TRBJ2-1	CASSKGTAYNEQFF
TRBV2	TRBJ2-2	CASSDGRDALGVSSGELFF
TRBV28	TRBJ2-1	CASSSPSRSSYNEQFF
TRBV28	TRBJ2-7	CASRPTGVTYEQYF
TRBV27	TRBJ2-2	CASSPPLGELFF